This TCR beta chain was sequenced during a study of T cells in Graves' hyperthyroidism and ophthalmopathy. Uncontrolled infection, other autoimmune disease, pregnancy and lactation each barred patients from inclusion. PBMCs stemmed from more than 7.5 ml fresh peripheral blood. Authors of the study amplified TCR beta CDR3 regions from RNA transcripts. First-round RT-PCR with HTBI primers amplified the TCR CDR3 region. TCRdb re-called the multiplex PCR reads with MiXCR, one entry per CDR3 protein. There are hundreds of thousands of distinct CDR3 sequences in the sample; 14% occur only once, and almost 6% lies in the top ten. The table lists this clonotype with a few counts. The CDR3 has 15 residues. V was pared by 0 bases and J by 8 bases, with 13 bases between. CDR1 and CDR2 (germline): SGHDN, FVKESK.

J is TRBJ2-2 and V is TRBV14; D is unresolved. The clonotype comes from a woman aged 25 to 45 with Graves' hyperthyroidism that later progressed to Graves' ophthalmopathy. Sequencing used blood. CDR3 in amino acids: CASSQDTASRGELFF. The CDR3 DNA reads TGTGCCAGCAGCCAAGATACCGCCTCTAGAGGGGAGCTGTTTTTT.